Below are 20 T cell receptor beta chains sequenced from a single sample in a study of blood T cells in healthy people across ages. A second roughly 6 to 11 cycle PCR used barcoded and J-beta primers. TCRdb itself ran the 5' RACE reads through MiXCR, one entry per CDR3 protein. The sample carries 1.5 million to 2 million distinct CDR3 sequences, roughly two fifths recorded once. The sequencing input was blood. Receptors originate from a human donor in good health.

The J gene is TRBJ2-2, the V gene TRBV13, with unresolved D. Germline V gene data show CDR1 as PRHDT and CDR2 as FYEKMQ (reference sequence). CDR3 length: 15 residues. Trimming removed 3 bases at V and 7 bases at J, with 15 bases between. CDR3: CASSFLGRKIGELFF. CDR3 sequence (DNA): TGTGCCAGCAGCTTCCTCGGCAGGAAGATCGGGGAGCTGTTTTTT.

The count of this clonotype is one. J is TRBJ1-1 and V is TRBV20-1; D gene unclear. Germline V gene data show CDR1 as DFQATT and CDR2 as SNEGSKA (reference sequence). Trimming pared 0 bases from V and 1 base from J, leaving 6 bases between. This CDR3 contains 13 residues. For the CDR3, the DNA is TGCAGTGCTAGAGATCAAAAGAACACTGAAGCTTTCTTT. Translation: CSARDQKNTEAFF.

This clonotype was seen a single time. The CDR3 bases are TGCGCCAGCAGCAAGATAGGGTTTGAGAACACTGAAGCTTTCTTT. This gives the protein CASSKIGFENTEAFF. This chain connects TRBV5-1 to TRBJ1-1; no clear D. The CDR3 is 15 residues long. The ends were cut back, 4 bases at V and 1 base at J, with 14 bases in the middle. The germline gives CDR1 SGHRS, CDR2 YFSETQ.

The chain employs TRBV7-2 and TRBJ2-7, with D perhaps assigned TRBD1 or TRBD2 (6 bases each). This CDR3 is built from 14 residues. V lost 2 bases and J 6 bases, leaving 14 bases between the germline ends. Germline V gives CDR1 SGHTA, CDR2 FQGNSA. CDR3 coding DNA: TGTGCCAGCAGCTTACTACAGGGACTTTCCGAGCAGTACTTC. It is translated as CASSLLQGLSEQYF.

This chain joins TRBV20-1 and TRBJ2-3; the D is unclear. The V and J ends lost 3 bases and 2 bases respectively, with 9 bases between them. Germline V gene sequence: CDR1 DFQATT, CDR2 SNEGSKA (reference sequence). The CDR3 sequence is 13 residues long. The CDR3 nucleotides are TGCAGTGCTAGTTTAGTCGACACAGATACGCAGTATTTT. Residues: CSASLVDTDTQYF.

V usage is TRBV20-1 and J usage is TRBJ1-2, with 7 nucleotides matching TRBD1. The length of the CDR3 is 12 residues. The germline gives CDR1 DFQATT, CDR2 SNEGSKA (reference sequence). The trim removed 8 bases at V and 7 bases at J, leaving 10 bases unmatched. CDR3: CSTGVSSGGYTF. The CDR3 bases are TGCAGTACAGGGGTATCTTCTGGTGGCTACACCTTC.

The V and J genes are TRBV6-6 and TRBJ2-3, with D possibly TRBD2 on 7 matching bases. V lost 7 bases and J 1 base, leaving 15 bases between the germline ends. Germline V gene sequence: CDR1 MNHNY, CDR2 SVGAGI (reference sequence). This CDR3 spans 15 amino acids. The CDR3 DNA sequence: TGTGCCAGCATCAGGGCGGGGGCTGGCACAGATACGCAGTATTTT. Encoded protein: CASIRAGAGTDTQYF.

The chain has TRBV7-9 and TRBJ1-2, with D possibly matching TRBD1 (6 bases). Germline V gene data show CDR1 as SEHNR and CDR2 as FQNEAQ (reference sequence). The CDR3 has 17 residues. Between the trimmed V and J ends, which lost 2 bases and 10 bases, there was a span of 26 bases. As DNA, the CDR3 is TGTGCCAGCAGCTTATTATTAGGGGGGATCCGTGACTCTGACTACACCTTC. It is translated as CASSLLLGGIRDSDYTF.

There are a few counts of this clonotype. The rearrangement links TRBV7-3 to TRBJ2-5; D is unresolved. There are 15 residues in the CDR3. CDR1 is SGHTA, CDR2 FQGTGA, per germline. Between the trimmed V and J ends, which lost 0 bases and 1 base, there was a span of 9 bases. CDR3 region: CASSLTGLVQETQYF. The CDR3 region has the DNA TGTGCCAGCAGCTTAACAGGGCTAGTCCAAGAGACCCAGTACTTC.

The chain links TRBV4-1 to TRBJ2-5; 13 bases are a match to TRBD2. The CDR3 is 18 residues long. Germline-derived CDR1 and CDR2 are MGHRA and YSYEKL. The V segment lost 2 bases and the J segment 2 bases; nucleotides outside the gene matches: 8. The DNA for the CDR3 is TGCGCCAGCAGCCAAAAAAGGGGGACTAGCGGGGATCAAGAGACCCAGTACTTC. Protein sequence: CASSQKRGTSGDQETQYF.

This clonotype appeared a few times. The chain uses TRBV28 and TRBJ2-5; D assignment may be TRBD1 or TRBD2 (5 bases each). There are 16 residues in the CDR3. V shed 6 bases and J shed 3 bases, with 20 bases lying between them. Per germline, CDR1 MDHEN and CDR2 SYDVKM. DNA for the CDR3: TGTGCCAGCAGCGAGGCCCTGTCGGGACGAGAAGAGACCCAGTACTTC. Translation: CASSEALSGREETQYF.

The CDR3 reads CASSKAVRGDRADTQYF. For the CDR3, the DNA is TGTGCCAGCAGCAAAGCGGTACGGGGGGATAGGGCAGATACGCAGTATTTT. The rearrangement uses TRBV21-1 and TRBJ2-3; the D segment call TRBD1 is taken from the table without a DNA check. TRBV21-1 is designated a pseudogene. The CDR3 loop spans 17 amino acids.

Written as DNA, the CDR3 is TGCAGCGTTTTCGCGGGGGTAAACACCGGGGAGCTGTTTTTT. Translating it yields CSVFAGVNTGELFF. The rearrangement links TRBV29-1 to TRBJ2-2; 7 nucleotides align to TRBD2. Losses at the gene ends were 5 bases for V and 2 bases for J; bases not matched to a gene: 5. Germline V gene sequence: CDR1 SQVTM, CDR2 ANQGSEA. This CDR3 has 14 residues.

This clonotype is classed as medium-sized. The rearrangement uses TRBV5-6 and TRBJ1-5; D ambiguous. The germline CDR1 and CDR2 sequences are SGHDT and YYEEEE. The CDR3 covers 14 residues. Trimming took 3 bases from V and 2 from J, leaving 9 bases between them. As DNA, the CDR3 is TGTGCCAGCAGCTGGCGGGCAGGCAATCAGCCCCAGCATTTT. Encoded protein: CASSWRAGNQPQHF.

This clonotype was recorded once. One end of the junction varies from germline; a read error may be responsible. V usage is TRBV4-1 and J usage is TRBJ2-6, with a weak D call TRBD1 (5 bases). Per germline, CDR1 MGHRA and CDR2 YSYEKL. The CDR3 length is 16 residues. The CDR3 is CASSQGVLSGANVRTF. The CDR3 region has the DNA TGCGCCAGCAGCCAAGGGGTCCTCTCTGGGGCCAACGTCCGGACTTTC.

This chain joins TRBV4-2 and TRBJ2-5; perhaps TRBD1 as D (6 bases). The V end lost 0 bases, the J end lost 2 bases, and 7 bases lay between the germline ends. The CDR3 consists of 14 residues. Germline-derived CDR1 and CDR2 are LGHNA and YNFKEQ. CDR3 amino acids: CASSQEQGQETQYF. DNA of the CDR3: TGTGCCAGCAGCCAAGAGCAGGGGCAAGAGACCCAGTACTTC.

This clonotype occurred a few times. V gene TRBV6-6 combines with J gene TRBJ2-3; the D is unclear. Trimming removed 3 bases from V and 2 bases from J, with 9 bases in between. Germline loops: CDR1 MNHNY, CDR2 SVGAGI (reference sequence). This CDR3 region has 14 residues. Written as DNA, the CDR3 is TGTGCCAGCAGTTATCGTGGAACCACAGATACGCAGTATTTT. It specifies CASSYRGTTDTQYF.

The chain employs TRBV6-5 and TRBJ1-2; D remains unclear. CDR3 length: 14 amino acids. CDR1 MNHEY and CDR2 SVGAGI come from the germline V gene. Trimming pared 2 bases from V and 2 bases from J, leaving 9 bases between. This chain's CDR3 is CASSYKWSNYGYTF. As DNA, the CDR3 is TGTGCCAGCAGTTACAAGTGGAGCAACTATGGCTACACCTTC.

As concerns this clonotype: No conserved phenylalanine or tryptophan is present at the end of the CDR3, so a read error is the likely explanation. The chain is built from TRBV12-3 or TRBV12-4 and TRBJ1-2; D is possibly TRBD1 (5 bases). CDR3 size: 16 residues. V was pared by 1 base and J by 7 bases, with 19 bases between. As DNA, the CDR3 is TGTGCCAGCAGTTTAGGAACAGGAATGAGCATCTCTGGCTACACCTTA. This translates into CASSLGTGMSISGYTL.

The genes are TRBV20-1 and TRBJ1-3, with 8 bases identical to TRBD1. The J segment lost 3 bases and the V segment lost 6 bases, leaving 1 base of the junction unmatched. In germline, CDR1 is DFQATT, CDR2 SNEGSKA (reference sequence). This CDR3 region has 12 residues. Here the CDR3 DNA reads TGCAGTGCCGACAGGGGTGGAAACACCATATATTTT. This sequence encodes CSADRGGNTIYF.